This T cell receptor (beta chain) was sequenced for a study of T cell responses to AZD1222 COVID-19 vaccine (dated by TCRdb to the early 2020s). Some background on the complete study: Because spike-specific TCR depth and breadth did not differ between the two schedules, AZD1222 recipients who got a second dose at roughly 4 weeks were pooled with those who got a second dose at roughly 12 weeks. A total of about 230 trial participants underwent TCR sequencing, of whom 207 received two doses of AZD1222 and some 26 received two doses of the MenACWY control vaccine. Trial participants were enrolled by age into subgroups of 18-55, 56-69 and 70-plus years, and approximately 150, 30 and 60 TCR-sequenced participants, respectively, were included in these subgroups. General findings and caveats noted by the study authors: Vaccine-associated CD4 TCRs spanned the whole spike protein, with dominant responses in regions 160-218 and 743-854. Conclusions about previously exposed vaccinees are limited, since just 6 or 7 AZD1222 recipients were seropositive for SARS-CoV-2 at baseline. Because no day 14 peak-response samples were available, the repertoires could be characterized only after the peak T cell response. Most participants were white British and females outnumbered males, and the authors suggested that clonal diversity may have been underestimated. A significant rise in spike-specific TCR breadth and depth was observed after two AZD1222 doses relative to day 0 and relative to MenACWY recipients. Reportedly, close to half of the unique spike-specific TCRs recognized epitopes lying outside the regions that are mutated in the B.1.351 and B.1.1.7 variants. The 56-69-year group was small, and its depth increase did not reach significance, likely because of low power.

The sample's time point, from its label and the paper: baseline before first vaccination. Samples from vaccinated people were obtained from the UK trials COV001 and COV002, which included a single-blind randomized controlled phase 2/3 trial of AZD1222 (ChAdOx1 nCoV-19) in healthy adults. Trial participant PBMC samples were collected at day 0 and day 28 after the second dose for TCRbeta chain sequencing. The CDR3 regions of human TCRbeta chains were analyzed by immunosequencing. The study's own analysis went as follows. Repertoire TCRs were checked for matches against a reference library of SARS-CoV-2-specific TCRs that had been generated using the MIRA antigen-specificity platform. Breadth was defined as the fraction of unique TCRs that were SARS-CoV-2-associated. Depth was defined as the fraction of total T cells that were SARS-CoV-2-associated. Using the MIRA data, each spike-specific TCR was assigned both to the spike region to which the TCR was reactive and to a CD4 or CD8 class. Log10-transformed breadth and depth values were compared by one-way ANOVA with Sidak's multiple comparisons tests. Held by TCRdb, this immuneACCESS table contains in-frame sequences only and omits some clones. Under half of the omission traces to an unresolved V gene where checked; the cause of the rest is unknown. V and J calls and clone size are given by that table; D and trimming were obtained from the DNA. The sample data list over 100,000 clones, and less than 90% of these were observed just once. About a sixth of the sample is held by the ten biggest clonotypes.

Deletion took 3 bases off V and 2 bases off J, with a span of 6 bases between the germline ends. The CDR3 runs 12 amino acids, cysteine and valine included. Only the CDR3 region is kept as DNA, spanning 36 bases read in frame from base 1. CDR1 SGHRS and CDR2 YFSETQ are derived from the germline V gene. A remark on this clone: Its specific antigen is unknown. No base quality information exists; no much larger clone differs at one position.

The TCR sequence derives from an adult in good health. The sequence joins TRBV5-1 to TRBJ2-7; TRBD1 is possibly the D segment (5 matching bases). Specimen: peripheral blood, collected on day 0 of AZD1222 vaccination. The CDR3 reads CASSSRAYEQYV. The sequenced DNA: TGCGCCAGCAGCTCCAGGGCCTACGAGCAGTACGTC.